The next 11 T cell receptor beta chains were all read from a single sample in a study of Graves' ophthalmopathy and Graves' hyperthyroidism. Amplification targeted the TCR beta CDR3 regions, with RNA transcripts as the source material. Investigators did first-round RT-PCR with HTBI primers, then second-round multiplex PCR. Each CDR3 protein is one row after TCRdb ran MiXCR on the multiplex PCR reads. The sample has about 590,000 distinct CDR3 sequences, about two fifths seen once; the top ten hold about 4.1%. The sample was peripheral blood or thyroid tissue (not recorded which). These receptors were obtained from an adult man with Graves' hyperthyroidism.

This clonotype occurred many times. The rearrangement joins TRBV5-8 to TRBJ1-2, with D possibly TRBD1 on 6 matching bases. The germline gives CDR1 SGHTS, CDR2 YDEGEE. The CDR3 consists of 15 residues. Trimming removed 2 bases at V and 2 bases at J, with 13 bases between. CDR3 residues: CASSLAGVLNYGYTF. The CDR3 DNA follows: TGTGCCAGCAGCTTAGCAGGGGTCCTAAACTATGGCTACACCTTC.

The V gene is TRBV14, the J gene TRBJ2-2, with D maybe TRBD2 (5 bases). The CDR3 is made up of 16 amino acids. Germline CDR1 SGHDN, CDR2 FVKESK. V dropped 2 bases and J dropped 2 bases, with 12 bases sitting between them. CDR3 in amino acids: CASSQLGLANTGELFF. As DNA, the CDR3 is TGTGCCAGCAGCCAACTCGGGCTAGCTAACACCGGGGAGCTGTTTTTT.

The V gene is TRBV7-3, the J gene TRBJ2-3, with D perhaps matching TRBD1 or TRBD2 (6 bases each). Germline CDR1 reads SGHTA; CDR2 reads FQGTGA. Trimming stripped 1 base from V and 4 bases from J, with 9 bases between. The CDR3 extends over 14 amino acids. CDR3 sequence: CASSLRGGPDTQYF. In DNA form, the CDR3 reads TGTGCCAGCAGCTTAAGAGGGGGGCCAGATACGCAGTATTTT.

This clonotype occurred a few times. This chain connects TRBV28 to TRBJ1-1; no clear D gene. CDR1 is MDHEN and CDR2 is SYDVKM in the germline V gene. V lost 8 bases and J lost 0, with 10 bases in between. The CDR3 sequence is 13 residues long. CDR3 amino acids: CASLRTLNTEAFF. The CDR3 DNA is TGTGCCAGCTTAAGGACGCTGAACACTGAAGCTTTCTTT.

This clonotype occurred many times. The genes are TRBV29-1 and TRBJ1-5; D gene ambiguous. Per the germline V gene, CDR1 is SQVTM and CDR2 is ANQGSEA. V dropped 4 bases and J dropped 3 bases, with 10 bases sitting between them. The CDR3 runs to 13 residues. CDR3 sequence (DNA): TGCAGCGTTGGGGCGGGAGTCAATCAGCCCCAGCATTTT. Translating it yields CSVGAGVNQPQHF.

This clonotype was picked up a small number of times. The rearrangement links TRBV29-1 to TRBJ2-7; 7 nucleotides match TRBD2. V lost 6 bases to trimming and J lost 0 bases; unmatched junction nucleotides: 5. This CDR3 has 13 residues. Germline CDR1 reads SQVTM; CDR2 reads ANQGSEA. This chain's CDR3 is CSVGRGSSYEQYF. CDR3 nucleotides: TGCAGCGTCGGCCGCGGGAGCTCCTACGAGCAGTACTTC.

This rearrangement joins TRBV10-3 to TRBJ1-4, with unresolved D. Germline V gene sequence: CDR1 ENHRY, CDR2 SYGVKD. The CDR3 consists of 16 residues. The V end was cut by 0 bases, the J end by 6 bases, with 14 bases between. This CDR3 is CAISESAGHTDEKLFF. The CDR3 DNA reads TGTGCCATCAGTGAGTCGGCGGGTCACACAGATGAAAAACTGTTTTTT.

This clonotype appeared a few times. The chain uses TRBV6-6 and TRBJ2-7, with D unclear. Germline V gene data show CDR1 as MNHNY and CDR2 as SVGAGI (reference sequence). The CDR3 runs 15 residues. V lost 0 bases and J 6 bases, leaving 15 bases between the germline ends. The CDR3 sequence is CASSYSFSEFGEQYF. As DNA, the CDR3 is TGTGCCAGCAGTTACTCGTTTTCGGAGTTCGGCGAGCAGTACTTC.

The rearrangement joins TRBV24-1 to TRBJ1-4; 9 nucleotides match TRBD1. Germline V gene data show CDR1 as KGHDR and CDR2 as SFDVKD. The length of the CDR3 is 16 residues. The junction had 5 bases not matched to a gene; V was cut back by 0 bases and J by 7 bases. The CDR3, as DNA: TGTGCCACCAGTGATTTGCCCGGGACAGGGACTGAAAAACTGTTTTTT. This codes for CATSDLPGTGTEKLFF.

In its sample, this clonotype was seen many times. The CDR3 loop reads CAGGQVGFHEQYF. The CDR3 DNA is TGTGCCGGAGGACAGGTGGGCTTCCACGAGCAGTACTTC. This chain uses TRBV2 with TRBJ2-7; 7 bases map to TRBD1. V shed 11 bases, J shed 5 bases, and the junction held 12 bases outside the gene matches. This CDR3 region has 13 residues. The germline CDR1 and CDR2 sequences are SNHLY and FYNNEI.

J is TRBJ1-5 and V is TRBV7-9, with TRBD1 identical over 7 bases. V shed 2 bases, J shed 3 bases, and the junction held 4 bases outside the gene matches. The CDR3 runs to 15 residues. Germline V lookup: CDR1 SEHNR, CDR2 FQNEAQ (reference sequence). CDR3 sequence (DNA): TGTGCCAGCAGCTTACCGACAGGGTCCAATCAGCCCCAGCATTTT. It codes for CASSLPTGSNQPQHF.